This T cell receptor beta chain was sequenced during a study of blood T cells in healthy people across ages. CDR1 and CDR2 (germline): LGHDT, YNNKEL (reference sequence). The CDR3 is made up of 15 amino acids. A sample-barcoded 5' primer and a J-beta primer mix were used in a second PCR of roughly 6 to 11 cycles. Using its own MiXCR run on the 5' RACE reads, TCRdb lists one record per CDR3 protein. The sample lists 1.5 million to 2 million distinct CDR3 sequences; roughly 30% were seen once. This clonotype was counted a few times. One end of the junction varies from germline; a read error may be responsible.

The specimen sequenced was blood. The chain combines TRBV3-1 with TRBJ2-1; D tentatively reads TRBD1 or TRBD2 (5 bases each). The sequence was collected from a woman aged 30 to 39 in good health. The chain's CDR3 is CACSQRGAAYNEQFF. CDR3 sequence (DNA): TGTGCCTGCAGCCAGAGAGGGGCCGCCTACAATGAGCAGTTCTTC.